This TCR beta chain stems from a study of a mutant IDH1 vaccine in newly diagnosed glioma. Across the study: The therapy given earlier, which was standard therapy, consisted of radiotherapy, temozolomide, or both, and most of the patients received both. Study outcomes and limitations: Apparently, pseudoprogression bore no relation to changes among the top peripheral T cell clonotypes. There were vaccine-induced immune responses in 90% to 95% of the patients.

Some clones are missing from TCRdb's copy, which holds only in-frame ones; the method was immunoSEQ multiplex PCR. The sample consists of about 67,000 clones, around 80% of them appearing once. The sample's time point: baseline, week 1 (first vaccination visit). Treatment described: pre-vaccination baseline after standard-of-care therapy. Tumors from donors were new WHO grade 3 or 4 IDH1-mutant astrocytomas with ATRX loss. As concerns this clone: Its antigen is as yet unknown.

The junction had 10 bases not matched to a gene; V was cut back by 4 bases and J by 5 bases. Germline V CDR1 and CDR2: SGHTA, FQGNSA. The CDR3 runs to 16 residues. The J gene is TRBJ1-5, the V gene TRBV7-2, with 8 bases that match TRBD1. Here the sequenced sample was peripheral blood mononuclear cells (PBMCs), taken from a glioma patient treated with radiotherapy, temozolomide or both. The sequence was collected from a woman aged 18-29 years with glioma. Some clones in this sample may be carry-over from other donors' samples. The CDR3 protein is CASSSATGVGYQPQHF. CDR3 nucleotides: TGTGCCAGCAGCTCAGCGACAGGGGTCGGTTATCAGCCCCAGCATTTT.